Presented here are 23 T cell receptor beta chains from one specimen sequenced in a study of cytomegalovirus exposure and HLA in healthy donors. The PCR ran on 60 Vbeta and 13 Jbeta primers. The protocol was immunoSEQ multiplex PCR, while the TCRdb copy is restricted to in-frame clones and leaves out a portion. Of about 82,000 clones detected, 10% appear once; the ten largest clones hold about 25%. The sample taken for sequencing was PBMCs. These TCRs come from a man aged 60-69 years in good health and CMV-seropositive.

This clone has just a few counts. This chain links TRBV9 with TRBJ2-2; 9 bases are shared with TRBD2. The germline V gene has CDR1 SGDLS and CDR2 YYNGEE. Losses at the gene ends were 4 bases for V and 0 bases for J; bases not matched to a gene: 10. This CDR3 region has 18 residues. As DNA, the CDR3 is TGTGCCAGCAGCCCACCCGGGGTAGCGGGGGCGAACACCGGGGAGCTGTTTTTT. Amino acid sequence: CASSPPGVAGANTGELFF. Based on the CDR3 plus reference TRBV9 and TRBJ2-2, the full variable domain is DSGVTQTPKHLITATGQRVTLRCSPRSGDLSVYWYQQSLDQGLQFLIQYYNGEERAKGNILERFSAQQFPDLHSELNLSSLELGDSALYFCASSPPGVAGANTGELFFGEGSRLTVL.

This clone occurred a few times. The DNA for the CDR3 is TGTGCCAGCAGCCAAGAATGGGACATAAATCACAGGAATGAGCAGTTCTTC. Translating it yields CASSQEWDINHRNEQFF. V and J are TRBV14 and TRBJ2-1; weak D call: TRBD1 (6 bases). From germline, CDR1 is SGHDN and CDR2 FVKESK. This CDR3 is built from 17 residues. V lost 0 bases and J lost 7, with 19 bases in between.

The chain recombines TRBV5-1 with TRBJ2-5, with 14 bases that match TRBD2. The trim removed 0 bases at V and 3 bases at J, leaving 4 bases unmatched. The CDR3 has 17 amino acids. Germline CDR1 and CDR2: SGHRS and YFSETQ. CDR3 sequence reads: CASSLALTSGREETQYF. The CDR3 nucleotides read TGCGCCAGCAGCTTGGCTCTGACTAGCGGGAGGGAAGAGACCCAGTACTTC. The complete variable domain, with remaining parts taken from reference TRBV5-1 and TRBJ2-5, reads KAGVTQTPRYLIKTRGQQVTLSCSPISGHRSVSWYQQTPGQGLQFLFEYFSETQRNKGNFPGRFSGRQFSNSRSEMNVSTLELGDSALYLCASSLALTSGREETQYFGPGTRLLVL.

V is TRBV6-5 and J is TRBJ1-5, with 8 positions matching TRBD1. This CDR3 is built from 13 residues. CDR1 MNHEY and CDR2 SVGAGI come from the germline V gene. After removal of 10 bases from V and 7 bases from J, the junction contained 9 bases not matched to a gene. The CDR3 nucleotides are TGTGCCACTCGACAGGGGATGCAACAGCCCCAGCATTTT. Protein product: CATRQGMQQPQHF.

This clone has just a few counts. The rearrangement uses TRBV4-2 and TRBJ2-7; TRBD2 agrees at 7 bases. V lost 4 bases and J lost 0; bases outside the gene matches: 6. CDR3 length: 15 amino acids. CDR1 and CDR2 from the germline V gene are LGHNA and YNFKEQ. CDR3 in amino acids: CASSPSGASSYEQYV. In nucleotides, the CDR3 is TGTGCCAGCAGCCCGAGCGGGGCGAGCTCCTACGAGCAGTACGTC.

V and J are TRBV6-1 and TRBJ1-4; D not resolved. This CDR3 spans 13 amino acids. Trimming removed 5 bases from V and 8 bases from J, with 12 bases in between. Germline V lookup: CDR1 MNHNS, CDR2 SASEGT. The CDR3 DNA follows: TGTGCCAGCAGTTCCTTAGATCGGGAAAAACTGTTTTTT. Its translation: CASSSLDREKLFF.

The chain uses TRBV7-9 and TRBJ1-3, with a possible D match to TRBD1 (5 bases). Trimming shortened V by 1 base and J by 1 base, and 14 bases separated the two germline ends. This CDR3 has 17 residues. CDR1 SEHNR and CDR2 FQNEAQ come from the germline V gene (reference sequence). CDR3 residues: CASSLEGSQGSGNTIYF. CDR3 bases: TGTGCCAGCAGCTTAGAAGGGTCGCAGGGTTCTGGAAACACCATATATTTT.

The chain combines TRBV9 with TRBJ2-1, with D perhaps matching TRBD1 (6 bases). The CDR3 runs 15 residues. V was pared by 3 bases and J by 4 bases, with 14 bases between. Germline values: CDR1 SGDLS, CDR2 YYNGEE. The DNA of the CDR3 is TGTGCCAGCAGCGCGGACAGTGTCCCTTACAATGAGCAGTTCTTC. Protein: CASSADSVPYNEQFF. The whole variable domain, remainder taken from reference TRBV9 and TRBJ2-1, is DSGVTQTPKHLITATGQRVTLRCSPRSGDLSVYWYQQSLDQGLQFLIQYYNGEERAKGNILERFSAQQFPDLHSELNLSSLELGDSALYFCASSADSVPYNEQFFGPGTRLTVL.

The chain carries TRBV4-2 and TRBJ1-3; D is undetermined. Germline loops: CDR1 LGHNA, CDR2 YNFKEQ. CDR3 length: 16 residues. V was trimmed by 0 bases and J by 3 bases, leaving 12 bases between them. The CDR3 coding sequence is TGTGCCAGCAGCCAAGAAAGTACCAGGATTGGAAACACCATATATTTT. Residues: CASSQESTRIGNTIYF.

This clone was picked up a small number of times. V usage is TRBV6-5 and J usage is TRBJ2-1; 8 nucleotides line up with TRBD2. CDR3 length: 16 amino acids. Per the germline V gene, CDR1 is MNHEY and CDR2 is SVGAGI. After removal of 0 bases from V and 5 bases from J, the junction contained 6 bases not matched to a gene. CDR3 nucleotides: TGTGCCAGCAGTTACTCGGGGCTAGCGGGTCACAATGAGCAGTTCTTC. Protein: CASSYSGLAGHNEQFF.

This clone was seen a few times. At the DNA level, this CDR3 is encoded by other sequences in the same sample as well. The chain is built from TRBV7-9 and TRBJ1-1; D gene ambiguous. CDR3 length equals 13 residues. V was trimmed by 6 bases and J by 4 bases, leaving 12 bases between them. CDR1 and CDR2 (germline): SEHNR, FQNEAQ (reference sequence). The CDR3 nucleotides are TGTGCCAGCAGACTCGGGGAGGGCACTGAAGCTTTCTTT. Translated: CASRLGEGTEAFF.

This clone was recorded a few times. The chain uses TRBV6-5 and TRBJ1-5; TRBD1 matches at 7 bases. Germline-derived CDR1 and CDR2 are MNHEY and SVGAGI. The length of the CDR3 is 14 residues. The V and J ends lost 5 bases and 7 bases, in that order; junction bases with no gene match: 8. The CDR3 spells CASSRQGGGQPQHF. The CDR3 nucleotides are TGTGCCAGCAGTCGACAGGGTGGGGGACAGCCCCAGCATTTT.

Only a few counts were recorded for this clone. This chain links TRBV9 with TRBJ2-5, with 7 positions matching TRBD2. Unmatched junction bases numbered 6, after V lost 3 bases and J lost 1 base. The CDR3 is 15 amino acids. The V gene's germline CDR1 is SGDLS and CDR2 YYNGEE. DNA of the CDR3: TGTGCCAGCAGCGCGGGGGGAGCGGGCCAAGAGACCCAGTACTTC. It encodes CASSAGGAGQETQYF.

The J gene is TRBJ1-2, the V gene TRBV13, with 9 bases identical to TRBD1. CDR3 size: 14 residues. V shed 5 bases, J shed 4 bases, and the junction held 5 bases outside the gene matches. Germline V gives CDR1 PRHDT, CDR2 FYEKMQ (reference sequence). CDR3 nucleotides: TGTGCCAGCAGCCAGACAGGGGGGAGCTATGGCTACACCTTC. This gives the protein CASSQTGGSYGYTF.

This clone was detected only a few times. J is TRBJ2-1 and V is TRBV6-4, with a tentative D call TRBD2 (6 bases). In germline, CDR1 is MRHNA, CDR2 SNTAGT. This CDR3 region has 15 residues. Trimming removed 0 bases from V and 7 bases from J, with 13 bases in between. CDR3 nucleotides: TGTGCCAGCAGTGACTCAACGGGAGCTTCGAATGAGCAGTTCTTC. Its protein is CASSDSTGASNEQFF.

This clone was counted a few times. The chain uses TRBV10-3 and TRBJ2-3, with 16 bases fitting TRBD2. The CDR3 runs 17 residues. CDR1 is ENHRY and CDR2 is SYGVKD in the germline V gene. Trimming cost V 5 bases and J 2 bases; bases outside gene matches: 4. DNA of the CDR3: TGTGCCATCAGTTACGGGACTAGCGGGAGGGTCACAGATACGCAGTATTTT. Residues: CAISYGTSGRVTDTQYF.

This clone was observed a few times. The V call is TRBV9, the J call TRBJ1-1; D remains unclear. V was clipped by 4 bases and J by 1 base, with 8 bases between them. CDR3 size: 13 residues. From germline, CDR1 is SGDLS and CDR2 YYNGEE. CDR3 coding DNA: TGTGCCAGCAGCCCCCGGGAGAACACTGAAGCTTTCTTT. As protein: CASSPRENTEAFF.

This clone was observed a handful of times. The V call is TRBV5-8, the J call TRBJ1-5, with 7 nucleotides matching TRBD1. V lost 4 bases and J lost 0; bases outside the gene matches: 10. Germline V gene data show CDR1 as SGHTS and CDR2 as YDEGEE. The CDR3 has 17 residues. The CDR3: CASSPGDRIYSNQPQHF. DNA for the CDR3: TGTGCCAGCAGCCCGGGGGACAGAATTTATAGCAATCAGCCCCAGCATTTT.

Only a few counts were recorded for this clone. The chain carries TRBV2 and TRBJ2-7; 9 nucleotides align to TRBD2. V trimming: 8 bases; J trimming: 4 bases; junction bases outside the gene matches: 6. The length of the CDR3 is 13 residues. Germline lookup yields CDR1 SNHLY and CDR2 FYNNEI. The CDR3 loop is CASGVAGVYEQYF. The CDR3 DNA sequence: TGTGCCAGCGGGGTAGCGGGAGTGTACGAGCAGTACTTC.

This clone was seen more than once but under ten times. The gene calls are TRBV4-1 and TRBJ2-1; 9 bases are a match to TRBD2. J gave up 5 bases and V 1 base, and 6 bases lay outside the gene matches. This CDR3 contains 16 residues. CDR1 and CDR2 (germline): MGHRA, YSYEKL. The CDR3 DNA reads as TGCGCCAGCAGCCAAGCGCCTAGCGGGGTAGACAATGAGCAGTTCTTC. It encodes CASSQAPSGVDNEQFF.

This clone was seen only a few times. The CDR3: CATSTRQGGTEAFF. CDR3 nucleotide sequence: TGTGCCACCAGCACTAGACAGGGCGGCACTGAAGCTTTCTTT. The V call is TRBV15, the J call TRBJ1-1; 7 bases match TRBD1. The CDR3 length is 14 residues. The germline CDR1 and CDR2 sequences are LNHNV and YYDKDF (reference sequence). V trimming: 4 bases; J trimming: 4 bases; junction bases outside the gene matches: 6.

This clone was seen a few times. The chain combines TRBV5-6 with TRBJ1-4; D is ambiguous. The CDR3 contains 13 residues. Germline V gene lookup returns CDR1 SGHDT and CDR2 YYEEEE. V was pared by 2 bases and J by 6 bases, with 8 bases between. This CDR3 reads CASSLDLDEKLFF. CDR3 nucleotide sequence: TGTGCCAGCAGCTTAGACTTAGATGAAAAACTGTTTTTT.

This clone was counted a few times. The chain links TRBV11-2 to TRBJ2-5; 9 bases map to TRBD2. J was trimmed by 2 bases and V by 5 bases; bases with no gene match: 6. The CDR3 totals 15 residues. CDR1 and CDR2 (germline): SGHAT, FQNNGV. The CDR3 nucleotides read TGTGCCAGCAGCCTCGGGACTAGCAGACAAGAGACCCAGTACTTC. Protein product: CASSLGTSRQETQYF. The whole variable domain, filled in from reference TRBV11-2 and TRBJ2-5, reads EAGVAQSPRYKIIEKRQSVAFWCNPISGHATLYWYQQILGQGPKLLIQFQNNGVVDDSQLPKDRFSAERLKGVDSTLKIQPAKLEDSAVYLCASSLGTSRQETQYFGPGTRLLVL.